One sample yielded the 15 T cell receptor beta chains listed below, sequenced in a study of PD-1 blockade in classical Hodgkin lymphoma. All patients relapsed after autologous stem cell transplantation, and brentuximab vedotin exposure varied. TCRdb keeps only in-frame clones here, not all; method: immunoSEQ multiplex PCR. The data contain around 25,000 clones, around two thirds of them singletons. The sequences come from peripheral blood mononuclear cells (PBMCs), collected before the second cycle of nivolumab. The receptors come from a human donor with classical Hodgkin lymphoma.

This chain uses TRBV27 with TRBJ2-4; TRBD1 might be the D (5 bases). Between the trimmed V and J ends, which lost 3 bases and 0 bases, there was a span of 9 bases. In germline, CDR1 is MNHEY, CDR2 SMNVEV (reference sequence). There are 15 residues in the CDR3. CDR3: CASSLVGLAKNIQYF. As DNA, the CDR3 is TGTGCCAGCAGTTTGGTGGGGCTAGCCAAAAACATTCAGTACTTC.

The CDR3 DNA sequence: TGTGCCAGCAGCTGGGGGGGCGGGGCGCCGAATTCACCCCTCCACTTT. The encoded protein is CASSWGGGAPNSPLHF. The V call is TRBV5-6, the J call TRBJ1-6, with TRBD1 as a possible D gene (6 bases). The V gene's germline CDR1 is SGHDT and CDR2 YYEEEE. CDR3 length: 16 residues. Trimming took 3 bases from V and 7 from J, leaving 17 bases between them. Full variable domain (outside the CDR3, taken from reference TRBV5-6 and TRBJ1-6): DAGVTQSPTHLIKTRGQQVTLRCSPKSGHDTVSWYQQALGQGPQFIFQYYEEEERQRGNFPDRFSGHQFPNYSSELNVNALLLGDSALYLCASSWGGGAPNSPLHFGNGTRLTVT.

V usage is TRBV28 and J usage is TRBJ2-5, with 7 bases that match TRBD1. The J call may be wrong; the DNA end is better matched by TRBJ2-7. Per the germline V gene, CDR1 is MDHEN and CDR2 is SYDVKM. The CDR3 has 15 amino acids. The CDR3 is CASTGQDRALYEQYF. The CDR3 nucleotides are TGTGCCAGCACTGGACAGGATCGGGCCCTATACGAGCAGTACTTC.

V and J are TRBV19 and TRBJ1-5; D ambiguous. Germline loops: CDR1 LNHDA, CDR2 SQIVND (reference sequence). Trimming pared 3 bases from V and 4 bases from J, leaving 13 bases between. The CDR3 is 15 residues long. The chain's CDR3 is CASSISGERNQPQHF. CDR3 bases: TGTGCCAGTAGTATCTCCGGGGAAAGAAATCAGCCCCAGCATTTT. Variable domain in full (rest from reference TRBV19 and TRBJ1-5): DGGITQSPKYLFRKEGQNVTLSCEQNLNHDAMYWYRQDPGQGLRLIYYSQIVNDFQKGDIAEGYSVSREKKESFPLTVTSAQKNPTAFYLCASSISGERNQPQHFGDGTRLSIL.

This clone has just one count. This rearrangement joins TRBV5-6 to TRBJ1-1; D uncertain. This CDR3 spans 17 amino acids. Germline lookup yields CDR1 SGHDT and CDR2 YYEEEE. Trimming took off 2 bases at V and 0 bases at J, with 17 bases between the two ends. In DNA form, the CDR3 reads TGTGCCAGCAGCTTAAGGTTCGCGTTAAAACTGAACACTGAAGCTTTCTTT. Its translation: CASSLRFALKLNTEAFF.

CDR3 residues: CASSAPPASVETQYF. The DNA of the CDR3 is TGTGCCAGCAGCGCACCCCCGGCCTCGGTGGAGACCCAGTACTTC. V usage is TRBV7-6 and J usage is TRBJ2-5; the D is unclear. CDR1 and CDR2 (germline): SGHVS, FNYEAQ. V gave up 5 bases and J gave up 5 bases, with 18 bases separating them. The CDR3 consists of 15 residues. Together with reference TRBV7-6 and TRBJ2-5, the CDR3 gives the full variable domain: GAGVSQSPRYKVTKRGQDVALRCDPISGHVSLYWYRQALGQGPEFLTYFNYEAQQDKSGLPNDRFSAERPEGSISTLTIQRTEQRDSAMYRCASSAPPASVETQYFGPGTRLLVL.

The chain combines TRBV19 with TRBJ1-5; D possibly corresponds to TRBD1 (5 bases). The V gene's germline CDR1 is LNHDA and CDR2 SQIVND (reference sequence). The CDR3 is 15 amino acids. The germline V and J ends were trimmed by 3 bases and 10 bases, with 19 bases remaining between them. The CDR3 spells CASSIGTQGTLPQHF. The CDR3, as DNA: TGTGCCAGTAGTATTGGGACCCAGGGAACACTCCCCCAGCATTTT.

This clone was seen a handful of times. The V call is TRBV5-6, the J call TRBJ2-5, with D uncertain. With 4 bases removed from V and 4 bases from J, the gap between germline ends came to 8 bases. The CDR3 extends over 12 amino acids. Germline CDR1 and CDR2: SGHDT and YYEEEE. CDR3 loop: CASSPGRETQYF. In DNA, the CDR3 is TGTGCCAGCAGCCCCGGAAGAGAGACCCAGTACTTC.

The table lists this clone with a few counts. The chain employs TRBV6-5 and TRBJ2-5; perhaps TRBD2 as D (5 bases). The length of the CDR3 is 15 residues. Per germline, CDR1 MNHEY and CDR2 SVGAGI. The V gene lost 0 bases and the J gene lost 1 base, with 9 bases spanning the gap. The CDR3 DNA sequence: TGTGCCAGCAGTTACTCGAGGGTGCCCCAAGAGACCCAGTACTTC. This codes for CASSYSRVPQETQYF.

In this sample, this clone turned up once. The chain uses TRBV28 and TRBJ2-1, with unresolved D. The CDR3 extends over 15 amino acids. V was trimmed by 3 bases and J by 4 bases, leaving 13 bases between them. From germline, CDR1 is MDHEN and CDR2 SYDVKM. The CDR3 DNA follows: TGTGCCAGCAGTTTTCAAGGTTACCGGTACAATGAGCAGTTCTTC. Protein product: CASSFQGYRYNEQFF.

This sequence joins TRBV5-6 and TRBJ2-7, with D perhaps being TRBD1 or TRBD2 (6 bases each). Germline V CDR1 and CDR2: SGHDT, YYEEEE. With 2 bases removed from V and 0 bases from J, the gap between germline ends came to 12 bases. CDR3 length: 15 residues. The CDR3 bases are TGTGCCAGCAGCTTCACCGGGGGCGTCTCCTACGAGCAGTACTTC. As protein: CASSFTGGVSYEQYF.

The chain joins TRBV28 to TRBJ1-5; weak D call: TRBD1 (5 bases). The germline V gene has CDR1 MDHEN and CDR2 SYDVKM. Trimming stripped 4 bases from V and 5 bases from J, with 21 bases between. The CDR3 length is 17 residues. CDR3 DNA: TGTGCCAGCAGTTCCCCGAGAAGATCCGGGGGATATCAGCCCCAGCATTTT. Encoded protein: CASSSPRRSGGYQPQHF.

This clone came up many times. The chain carries TRBV6-5 and TRBJ1-2, with D possibly matching TRBD1 (6 bases). The CDR3 is 16 residues long. The ends were cut back, 0 bases at V and 4 bases at J, with 15 bases in the middle. Germline CDR1 MNHEY, CDR2 SVGAGI. The CDR3 reads CASSYSSPEGVYGYTF. Written as DNA, the CDR3 is TGTGCCAGCAGTTACTCGAGTCCGGAGGGGGTCTATGGCTACACCTTC.

The rearrangement joins TRBV6-5 to TRBJ2-1; 8 bases line up with TRBD1. The V gene end was trimmed by 2 bases and the J gene end by 8 bases; junction bases not matched to a gene: 8. The CDR3 has 15 residues. Germline CDR1 and CDR2: MNHEY and SVGAGI. CDR3 in amino acids: CASSYLGQGRDEQFF. CDR3 in DNA: TGTGCCAGCAGTTACCTAGGACAGGGTCGGGATGAGCAGTTCTTC.

V is TRBV5-1 and J is TRBJ1-1; TRBD1 might be the D (5 bases). This CDR3 is 14 amino acids long. V was clipped by 3 bases and J by 1 base, with 10 bases between them. The germline gives CDR1 SGHRS, CDR2 YFSETQ. The CDR3 loop is CASSSGHANTEAFF. The CDR3 DNA reads TGCGCCAGCAGCTCCGGACACGCGAACACTGAAGCTTTCTTT.